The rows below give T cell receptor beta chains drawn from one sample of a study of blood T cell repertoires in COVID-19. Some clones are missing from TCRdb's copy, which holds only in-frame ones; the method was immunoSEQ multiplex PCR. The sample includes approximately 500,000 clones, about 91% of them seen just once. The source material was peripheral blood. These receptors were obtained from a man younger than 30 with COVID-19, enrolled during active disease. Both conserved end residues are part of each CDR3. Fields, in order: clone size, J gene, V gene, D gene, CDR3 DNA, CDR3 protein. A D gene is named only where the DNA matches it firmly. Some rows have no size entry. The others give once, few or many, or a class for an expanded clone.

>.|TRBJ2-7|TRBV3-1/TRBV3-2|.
TGTGCCAGCAGCCAAGAGACGGGTAGCGCTGAGCAGTACTTC
CASSQETGSAEQYF
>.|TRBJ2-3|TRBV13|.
TGTGCCAGCAGCTTAGCCCCGGGAGATACGCAGTATTTT
CASSLAPGDTQYF
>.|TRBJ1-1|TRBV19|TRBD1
TGTGCCAGTAGCCAAACAGGGGGCACTGAAGCTTTCTTT
CASSQTGGTEAFF
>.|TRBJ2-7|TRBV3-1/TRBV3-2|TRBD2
TGTGCCAGCAGCCGCTTCCTCTCAAGCGGGAGGGTCCACGAGCAGTACTTC
CASSRFLSSGRVHEQYF
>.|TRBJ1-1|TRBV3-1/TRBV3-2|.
TGTGCCAGCAGCCAAGAAGGGACAAGTAACACTGAAGCTTTCTTT
CASSQEGTSNTEAFF
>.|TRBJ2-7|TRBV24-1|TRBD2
TGTGCCACCAGTGACGGAGGGACTAGCGGAACCTACGAGCAGTACTTC
CATSDGGTSGTYEQYF
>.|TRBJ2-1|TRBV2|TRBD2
TGTGCCAGCAGGGATAGCGGGGGCACCTACAATGAGCAGTTCTTC
CASRDSGGTYNEQFF
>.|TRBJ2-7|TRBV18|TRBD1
TGTGCCAGCTCACTCGGGACAGCCAACTACGAGCAGTACTTC
CASSLGTANYEQYF
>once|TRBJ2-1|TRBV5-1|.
TGCGCCAGCAGTCCGGAGGGTTTGTATGAGCAGTTCTTC
CASSPEGLYEQFF
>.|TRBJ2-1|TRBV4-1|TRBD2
TGCGCCAGCAGCCAAGAGGGCGGGAGGCTTACAAAGGGTGAGCAGTTCTTC
CASSQEGGRLTKGEQFF
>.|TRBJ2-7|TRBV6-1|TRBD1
TGTGCCAGCAGTGAAATAGACAGGGGCCTCACCTACGAGCAGTACTTC
CASSEIDRGLTYEQYF
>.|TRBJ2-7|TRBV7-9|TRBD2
TGTGCCAGCAGCGCGGGACTAGCGGGAGGTCCCTACGAGCAGTACTTC
CASSAGLAGGPYEQYF
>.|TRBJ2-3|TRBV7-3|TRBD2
TGTGCCAGCAGCAAAACTAGCGGGAGGACAGATACGCAGTATTTT
CASSKTSGRTDTQYF
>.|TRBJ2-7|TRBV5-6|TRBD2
TGTGCCAGCAGCCCTCGCGCACTAGCGGGAGGTGTCAAGTACTTC
CASSPRALAGGVKYF
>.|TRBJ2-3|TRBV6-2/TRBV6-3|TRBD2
TGTGCCAGCAGTTACGGGACTAGCGGGAGTTATACGCAGTATTTT
CASSYGTSGSYTQYF
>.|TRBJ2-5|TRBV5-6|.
TGTGCCAGCAGCAGCCAGGAGGGGACCCAGTACTTC
CASSSQEGTQYF
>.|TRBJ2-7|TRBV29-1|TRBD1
TGCAGCGTCGCCGGGACAGTGATATACGAGCAGTACTTC
CSVAGTVIYEQYF
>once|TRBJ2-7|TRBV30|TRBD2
TGTGCCTGGTCCCTAGCGGTAAGCTCCTACGAGCAGTACTTC
CAWSLAVSSYEQYF
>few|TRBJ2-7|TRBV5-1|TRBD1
TGCGCCAGCAGCACGAGCTCTCCCGGGACAGGGGCCTACGAGCAGTACTTC
CASSTSSPGTGAYEQYF
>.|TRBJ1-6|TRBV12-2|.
TGTGCAAGTCGCTTAGCCGTTGACAGGGGCGCCTCAAGATCACCCCTCCACTTT
CASRLAVDRGASRSPLHF
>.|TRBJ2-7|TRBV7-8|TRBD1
TGTGCCAGCAGCTTAGCGGCTATGACAGGGGCCGGCTCCTACGAGCAGTACTTC
CASSLAAMTGAGSYEQYF
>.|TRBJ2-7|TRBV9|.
TGTGCCAGCAGCCCAACCAGTCGGGGAGGCGAGCAGTACTTC
CASSPTSRGGEQYF
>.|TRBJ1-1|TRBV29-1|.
TGCAGCGCCCAGACAGGAATGAACACTGAAGCTTTCTTT
CSAQTGMNTEAFF
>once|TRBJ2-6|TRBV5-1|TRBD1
TGCGCCAGCAGCTTGTTGGGACAGGGGTTCTCTGGGGCCAACGTCCTGACTTTC
CASSLLGQGFSGANVLTF
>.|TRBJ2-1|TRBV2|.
TGTGCCAGCAGTAGGACACTCTCCACTTCCTACAATGAGCAGTTCTTC
CASSRTLSTSYNEQFF
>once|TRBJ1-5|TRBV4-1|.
TGCGCCAGCAGCCAGAGGGATCTCGCCCCGGATCAGCCCCAGCATTTT
CASSQRDLAPDQPQHF
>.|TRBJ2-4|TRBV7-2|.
TGTGCCAGCAGCACAGGGGGGGCGGGGGATAACATTCAGTACTTC
CASSTGGAGDNIQYF
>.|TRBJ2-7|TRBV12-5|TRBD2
TGTGCTAGTGGTCTGGCCGCTAGCGGGGAATACGAGCAGTACTTC
CASGLAASGEYEQYF
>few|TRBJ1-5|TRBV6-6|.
TGTGCCAGCAGTGGACAGTATCAGCCCCAGCATTTT
CASSGQYQPQHF
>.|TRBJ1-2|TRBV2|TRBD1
TGTGCCAGCAGTGGGGACTTACAGGGGCTTGGCTATGGCTACACCTTC
CASSGDLQGLGYGYTF
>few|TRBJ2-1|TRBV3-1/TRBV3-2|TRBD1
TGTGCCAGCAGCCAACGGACAGGGATCTACAATGAGCAGTTCTTC
CASSQRTGIYNEQFF
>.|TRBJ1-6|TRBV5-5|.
TGTGCCAGCGTCAGGTCGTCGGATTCACCCCTCCACTTT
CASVRSSDSPLHF
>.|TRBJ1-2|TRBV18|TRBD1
TGTGCCAGCTCACCACCGAACAGGGGATATGGCTACACCTTC
CASSPPNRGYGYTF
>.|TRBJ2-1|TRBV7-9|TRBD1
TGTGCCAGCAGCAGCTGGACAGGGCCCCTAACCTACAATGAGCAGTTCTTC
CASSSWTGPLTYNEQFF
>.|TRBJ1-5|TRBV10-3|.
TGTGCCATCAGTGACAGGGGTCTTCAGCCCCAGCATTTT
CAISDRGLQPQHF
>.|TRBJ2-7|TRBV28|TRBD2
TGTGCCAGCACCCCCGGGGGGGGTGGCTCCTCCTACGAGCAGTACTTC
CASTPGGGGSSYEQYF